This T cell receptor beta chain emerged from a study of blood T cell repertoires in COVID-19. Study overall: Samples taken during acute and convalescent COVID-19 were collected in the United States, Italy and Spain. T cells, B-cell-depleted T cells, or PBMCs supplied cDNA or gDNA.

To note about this clone: The sample carries other DNA sequences with the same CDR3.

The CDR3 spans 14 residues. Germline V gene lookup returns CDR1 LNHDA and CDR2 SQIVND (reference sequence). V dropped 8 bases and J dropped 2; count of bases not matched to a gene: 6. In the authors' methods: Reference gene primer amplification in the assay estimated nucleated cell counts. Produced via immunoSEQ multiplex PCR; TCRdb's table is partial and in-frame only. V, J and clone size reflect that table, while D and trimming were determined from the DNA. The sample contains 210,000 or so clones, more than 70% of which appear only once. Participants spanned ages about 18 to 95 years and resided in roughly 22 US areas.

This receptor was identified in a woman in her thirties or forties with acute COVID-19. This chain connects TRBV19 to TRBJ1-5, with 7 bases aligning to TRBD1. The sequenced sample was PBMCs or T cells enriched from blood (not recorded which). CDR3 DNA: TGTGCCAGTTCAACAACAGGGGGCAATCAGCCCCAGCATTTT. Its protein product is CASSTTGGNQPQHF.